This T cell receptor (beta chain) was identified during a study of T cell changes during pregnancy in multiple sclerosis. Method: immunoSEQ multiplex PCR; TCRdb's copy keeps in-frame clones and lacks some. The data contain fewer than 85,000 clones, approximately 90% of them singletons. This receptor was identified in a female donor in good health, enrolled as a control in a pregnancy study. Source: peripheral blood, taken in the first trimester of pregnancy.

The CDR3 nucleotides are TGTGCCTGGACCGGCTCTGGAAACACCATATATTTT. Protein: CAWTGSGNTIYF. The chain employs TRBV30 and TRBJ1-3, with D uncertain. Germline V CDR1 and CDR2: GTSNPN, SVGIG (reference sequence). CDR3 length equals 12 residues. V was shortened by 4 bases and J by 0 bases, with 4 bases between the two germline ends.